These 22 T cell receptor beta chains were all obtained from the same sample, sequenced in a study of cytotoxic CD8 clonotypes in ibrutinib-treated CLL. Assay: immunoSEQ multiplex PCR; the TCRdb copy retains only in-frame clones and omits some. In the table there are 250,000 to 350,000 clones, about 72% of which are singletons. The source material was PBMCs, sampled at disease progression, from a patient treated with ibrutinib. The source is a human donor with chronic lymphocytic leukemia.

The V call is TRBV7-3, the J call TRBJ2-1; no clear D. Deletions cut 3 bases from V and 7 bases from J, with 7 bases between. Germline loops: CDR1 SGHTA, CDR2 FQGTGA. This CDR3 has 12 residues. CDR3 sequence: CASSLDPNEQFF. CDR3 DNA sequence: TGTGCCAGCAGCTTGGACCCAAATGAGCAGTTCTTC.

V is TRBV5-1 and J is TRBJ2-7, with TRBD2 matching over 9 bases. The germline V gene has CDR1 SGHRS and CDR2 YFSETQ. Trimming at V came to 4 bases and at J to 0 bases, leaving 2 bases not matched to a gene. The CDR3 consists of 14 residues. CDR3 nucleotide sequence: TGCGCCAGCAGCCCTAGCGGGATCTCCTACGAGCAGTACTTC. Translation gives CASSPSGISYEQYF.

The chain employs TRBV9 and TRBJ2-5, with 8 bases that match TRBD2. The CDR3 is 16 residues long. The germline CDR1 and CDR2 sequences are SGDLS and YYNGEE. V lost 5 bases and J lost 4; bases outside the gene matches: 13. The CDR3 loop reads CASSPPSGREIETQYF. As DNA, the CDR3 is TGTGCCAGCAGTCCCCCGAGCGGGAGAGAGATAGAGACCCAGTACTTC. The whole variable domain, filled in from reference TRBV9 and TRBJ2-5, reads DSGVTQTPKHLITATGQRVTLRCSPRSGDLSVYWYQQSLDQGLQFLIQYYNGEERAKGNILERFSAQQFPDLHSELNLSSLELGDSALYFCASSPPSGREIETQYFGPGTRLLVL.

The chain uses TRBV2 and TRBJ1-1; D gene ambiguous. Trimming removed 6 bases from V and 7 bases from J, with 18 bases in between. The CDR3 extends over 14 amino acids. Germline lookup yields CDR1 SNHLY and CDR2 FYNNEI. This CDR3 reads CASRMDGPQIEAFF. The CDR3 DNA sequence: TGTGCCAGCAGAATGGACGGTCCCCAGATTGAAGCTTTCTTT.

In DNA form, the CDR3 reads TGTGCCAGCAGATCAAACCTCTACAATCAGCCCCAGCATTTT. Translation: CASRSNLYNQPQHF. The chain carries TRBV6-5 and TRBJ1-5, with no clear D. This CDR3 is built from 14 residues. Between the trimmed V and J ends, which lost 6 bases and 3 bases, there was a span of 12 bases. Germline CDR1 reads MNHEY; CDR2 reads SVGAGI.

The genes are TRBV15 and TRBJ2-7; D might be TRBD1 or TRBD2, each matching 5 bases. Germline CDR1 LNHNV, CDR2 YYDKDF (reference sequence). This CDR3 is built from 13 residues. The ends were cut back, 3 bases at V and 3 bases at J, with 9 bases in the middle. In nucleotides, the CDR3 is TGTGCCACCAGCAGCGGGACCCTCTACGAGCAGTACTTC. Translating gives CATSSGTLYEQYF.

This clone has only a few counts. This chain uses TRBV28 with TRBJ1-2; 10 nucleotides agree with TRBD1. Germline CDR1 and CDR2: MDHEN and SYDVKM. CDR3 size: 14 residues. With 3 bases clipped from V and 8 bases from J, the junction kept 6 bases outside the gene matches. This CDR3 is CASSFHGTGVGYTF. CDR3 DNA sequence: TGTGCCAGCAGTTTCCATGGGACAGGGGTCGGCTACACCTTC.

This clone appeared many times. The chain joins TRBV15 to TRBJ2-2, with D hard to call. Trimming cost V 5 bases and J 5 bases, with 6 bases left between them. From germline, CDR1 is LNHNV and CDR2 YYDKDF (reference sequence). CDR3 length equals 12 residues. The DNA of the CDR3 is TGTGCCACCAGCCTTGGGACCGGGGAGCTGTTTTTT. This gives the protein CATSLGTGELFF.

This clone came up a few times. The V call is TRBV2, the J call TRBJ1-2; D is possibly TRBD1 (6 bases). Germline-derived CDR1 and CDR2 are SNHLY and FYNNEI. With 6 bases removed from V and 8 bases from J, the gap between germline ends came to 10 bases. The CDR3 is 11 amino acids. For the CDR3, the DNA is TGTGCCAGCAGCGGGGGCTGGGGCTACACCTTC. Its translation is CASSGGWGYTF.

The chain couples TRBV21-1 to TRBJ2-7; TRBD2 is the table's D call and was not checked against the DNA. TRBV21-1 is marked as a pseudogene. This CDR3 is 15 amino acids long. The DNA for the CDR3 is TGTGCCAGCGCCCTAGAGGCGGGAGTGACGGGCGAGCAGTACTTC. Translating gives CASALEAGVTGEQYF.

Concerning this clone: Different DNA sequences within this sample yield the same CDR3. The chain has TRBV13 and TRBJ2-3; 11 nucleotides line up with TRBD2. The germline V gene encodes CDR1 PRHDT and CDR2 FYEKMQ (reference sequence). This CDR3 contains 15 residues. V dropped 3 bases and J dropped 3; count of bases not matched to a gene: 2. CDR3 sequence reads: CASSFGTSGTDTQYF. The CDR3 DNA is TGTGCCAGCAGCTTCGGGACTAGCGGAACAGATACGCAGTATTTT. Looking up the rest from reference TRBV13 and TRBJ2-3 gives the full variable domain: AAGVIQSPRHLIKEKRETATLKCYPIPRHDTVYWYQQGPGQDPQFLISFYEKMQSDKGSIPDRFSAQQFSDYHSELNMSSLELGDSALYFCASSFGTSGTDTQYFGPGTRLTVL.

The chain is built from TRBV2 and TRBJ2-3; possible D gene TRBD2, 6 bases. Looked up from germline, CDR1 is SNHLY and CDR2 is FYNNEI. The CDR3 totals 13 residues. V lost 7 bases, J lost 2 bases, and 10 bases lay in between. CDR3 loop: CASKDYSTDTQYF. In DNA form, the CDR3 reads TGTGCCAGCAAGGACTACTCCACAGATACGCAGTATTTT.

This clone came up a few times. This rearrangement joins TRBV10-2 to TRBJ2-5; 9 nucleotides match TRBD1. The V gene end was trimmed by 6 bases and the J gene end by 5 bases; junction bases not matched to a gene: 7. CDR3 length: 14 amino acids. In germline, CDR1 is WSHSY, CDR2 SAAADI. The DNA of the CDR3 is TGCGCCAGCAGGGAACAGGGGGCGAAGGAGACCCAGTACTTC. Encoded protein: CASREQGAKETQYF.

This chain joins TRBV5-4 and TRBJ1-4; D perhaps matches TRBD1 (5 bases). Trimming removed 0 bases at V and 0 bases at J, with 9 bases between. Germline V lookup: CDR1 SGHNT, CDR2 YYREEE (reference sequence). The CDR3 sequence is 16 residues long. CDR3 sequence (DNA): TGTGCCAGCAGCTTGGGGCGGGGCCCAACTAATGAAAAACTGTTTTTT. Amino acid sequence: CASSLGRGPTNEKLFF.

The rearrangement joins TRBV6-5 to TRBJ2-1; no firm D call. Germline CDR1 and CDR2: MNHEY and SVGAGI. The V and J ends lost 2 bases and 5 bases respectively, with 13 bases between them. The CDR3 length is 15 residues. This chain's CDR3 is CASSYRGLGNNEQFF. CDR3 sequence (DNA): TGTGCCAGCAGTTACAGAGGTTTGGGGAACAATGAGCAGTTCTTC.

This chain uses TRBV13 with TRBJ2-3, with no clear D. V gave up 3 bases and J gave up 7 bases, with 11 bases separating them. The CDR3 length is 13 residues. The germline V gene encodes CDR1 PRHDT and CDR2 FYEKMQ (reference sequence). CDR3 nucleotide sequence: TGTGCCAGCAGCTTGCCAGGAGCAAATACGCAGTATTTT. This sequence encodes CASSLPGANTQYF. Combining the CDR3 with reference TRBV13 and TRBJ2-3 gives the whole variable domain AAGVIQSPRHLIKEKRETATLKCYPIPRHDTVYWYQQGPGQDPQFLISFYEKMQSDKGSIPDRFSAQQFSDYHSELNMSSLELGDSALYFCASSLPGANTQYFGPGTRLTVL.

CDR3 sequence: CSAMGASGSNGYEQYF. The CDR3, as DNA: TGCAGCGCCATGGGAGCTAGCGGGAGTAATGGCTACGAGCAGTACTTC. The chain joins TRBV29-1 to TRBJ2-7; 10 nucleotides align to TRBD2. This CDR3 contains 16 residues. The V gene's germline CDR1 is SQVTM and CDR2 ANQGSEA. V gave up 7 bases and J gave up 3 bases; unmatched junction bases: 15.

The chain employs TRBV5-6 and TRBJ2-7, with D perhaps TRBD1 or TRBD2 (6 bases each). The CDR3 totals 15 residues. V dropped 4 bases and J dropped 3 bases, with 17 bases sitting between them. Germline CDR1 and CDR2: SGHDT and YYEEEE. This CDR3 reads CASSHSLGGHYEQYF. The DNA for the CDR3 is TGTGCCAGCAGCCATTCTCTAGGGGGGCACTACGAGCAGTACTTC.

The chain employs TRBV9 and TRBJ2-1; 8 bases match TRBD1. The CDR3 covers 16 residues. Germline values: CDR1 SGDLS, CDR2 YYNGEE. V dropped 0 bases and J dropped 8; count of bases not matched to a gene: 10. The DNA for the CDR3 is TGTGCCAGCAGCGTAGTCCCAGGGGGCCTAGGGGATGAGCAGTTCTTC. This encodes CASSVVPGGLGDEQFF.

The chain joins TRBV20-1 to TRBJ2-7; D is undetermined. Germline assignment: CDR1 DFQATT and CDR2 SNEGSKA (reference sequence). This CDR3 spans 11 amino acids. Trimming stripped 6 bases from V and 7 bases from J, with 13 bases between. CDR3: CSAARPPEQYF. CDR3 DNA: TGCAGTGCAGCCCGACCTCCAGAGCAGTACTTC.

The chain uses TRBV4-1 and TRBJ1-5; maybe TRBD1 (6 bases). This CDR3 is 18 amino acids long. Germline values: CDR1 MGHRA, CDR2 YSYEKL. V was trimmed by 3 bases and J by 5 bases, leaving 23 bases between them. The CDR3 bases are TGCGCCAGCAGCCACCGAAAGCAACAGGGCGCTTTGGATCAGCCCCAGCATTTT. This sequence encodes CASSHRKQQGALDQPQHF.

The genes are TRBV7-2 and TRBJ2-1; tentatively, D is TRBD2 (5 bases). The CDR3 is 13 amino acids. Trimming took off 2 bases at V and 8 bases at J, with 10 bases between the two ends. Germline CDR1 is SGHTA and CDR2 is FQGNSA. In nucleotides, the CDR3 is TGTGCCAGCAGCTTAAGTGTGGGAGATGAGCAGTTCTTC. It yields the protein CASSLSVGDEQFF.